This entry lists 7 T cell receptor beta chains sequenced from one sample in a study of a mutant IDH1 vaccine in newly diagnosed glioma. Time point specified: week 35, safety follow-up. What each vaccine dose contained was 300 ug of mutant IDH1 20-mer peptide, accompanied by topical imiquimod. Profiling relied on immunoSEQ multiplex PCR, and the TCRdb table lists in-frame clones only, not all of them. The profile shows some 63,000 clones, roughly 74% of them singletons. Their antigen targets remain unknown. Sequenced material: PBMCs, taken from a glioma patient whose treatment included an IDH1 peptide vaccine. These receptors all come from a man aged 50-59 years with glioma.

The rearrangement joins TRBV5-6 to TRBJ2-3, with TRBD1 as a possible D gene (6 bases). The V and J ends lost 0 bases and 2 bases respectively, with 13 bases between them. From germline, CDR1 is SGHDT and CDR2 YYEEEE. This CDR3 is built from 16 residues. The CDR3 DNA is TGTGCCAGCAGCTTGGCCGTCTACAGGGCCACAGATACGCAGTATTTT. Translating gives CASSLAVYRATDTQYF.

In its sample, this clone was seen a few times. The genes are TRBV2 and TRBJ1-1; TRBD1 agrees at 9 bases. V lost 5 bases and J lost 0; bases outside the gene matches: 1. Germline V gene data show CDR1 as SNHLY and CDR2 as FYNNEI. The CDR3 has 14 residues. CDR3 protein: CASSRDRVNTEAFF. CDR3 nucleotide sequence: TGTGCCAGCAGTAGGGACAGGGTGAACACTGAAGCTTTCTTT.

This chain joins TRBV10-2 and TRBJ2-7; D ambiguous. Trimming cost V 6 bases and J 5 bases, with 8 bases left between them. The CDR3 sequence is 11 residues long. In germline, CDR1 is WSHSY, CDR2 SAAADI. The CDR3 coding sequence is TGCGCCAGCAGGACCTGGGACGAGCAGTACTTC. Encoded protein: CASRTWDEQYF.

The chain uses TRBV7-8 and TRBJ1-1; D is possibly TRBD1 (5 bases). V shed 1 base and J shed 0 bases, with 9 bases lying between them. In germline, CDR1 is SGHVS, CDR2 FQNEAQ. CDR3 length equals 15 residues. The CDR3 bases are TGTGCCAGCAGCTTAGAGGACACCTTGAACACTGAAGCTTTCTTT. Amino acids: CASSLEDTLNTEAFF.

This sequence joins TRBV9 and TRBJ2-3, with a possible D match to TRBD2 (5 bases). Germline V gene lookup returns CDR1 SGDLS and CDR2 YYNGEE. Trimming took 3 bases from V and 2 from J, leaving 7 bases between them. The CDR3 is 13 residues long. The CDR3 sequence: CASSAGITDTQYF. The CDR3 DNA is TGTGCCAGCAGCGCCGGGATCACAGATACGCAGTATTTT.

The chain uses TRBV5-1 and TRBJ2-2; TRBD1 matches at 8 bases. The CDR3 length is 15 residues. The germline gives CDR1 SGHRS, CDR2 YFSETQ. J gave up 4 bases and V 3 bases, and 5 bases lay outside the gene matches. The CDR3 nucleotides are TGCGCCAGCAGCTCACAGGGGGTGGGCACCGGGGAGCTGTTTTTT. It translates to CASSSQGVGTGELFF.

The CDR3: CASSLQGIAEAFF. Here the CDR3 DNA reads TGTGCCAGTAGCCTACAGGGGATCGCTGAAGCTTTCTTT. This rearrangement joins TRBV19 to TRBJ1-1; 7 bases fit TRBD1. CDR1 and CDR2 (germline): LNHDA, SQIVND (reference sequence). V shed 6 bases and J 6 bases; nucleotides not matched to a gene: 7. The CDR3 extends over 13 amino acids.